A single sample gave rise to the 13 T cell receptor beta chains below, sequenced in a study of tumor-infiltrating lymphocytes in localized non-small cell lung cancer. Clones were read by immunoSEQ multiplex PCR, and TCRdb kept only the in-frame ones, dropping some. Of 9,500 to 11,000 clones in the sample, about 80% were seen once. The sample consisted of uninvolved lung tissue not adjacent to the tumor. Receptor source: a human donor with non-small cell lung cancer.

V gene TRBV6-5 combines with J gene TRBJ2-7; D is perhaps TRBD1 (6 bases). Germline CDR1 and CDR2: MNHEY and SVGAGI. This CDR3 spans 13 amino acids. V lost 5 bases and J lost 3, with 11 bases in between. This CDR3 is CASSRQANYEQYF. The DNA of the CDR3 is TGTGCCAGCAGTCGACAGGCAAACTACGAGCAGTACTTC.

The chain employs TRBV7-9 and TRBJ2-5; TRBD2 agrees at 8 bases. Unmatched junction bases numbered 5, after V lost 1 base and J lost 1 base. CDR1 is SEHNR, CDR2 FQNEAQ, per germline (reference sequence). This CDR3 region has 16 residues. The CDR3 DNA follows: TGTGCCAGCAGCTTAGTCTCGGGGGGGATCCAAGAGACCCAGTACTTC. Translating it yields CASSLVSGGIQETQYF.

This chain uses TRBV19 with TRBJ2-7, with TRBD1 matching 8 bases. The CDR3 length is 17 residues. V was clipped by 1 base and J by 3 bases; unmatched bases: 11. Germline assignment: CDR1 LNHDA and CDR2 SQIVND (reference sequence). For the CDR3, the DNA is TGTGCCAGTAGTATAGGCTGGGACAGGAGAGGGGTCTACGAGCAGTACTTC. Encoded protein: CASSIGWDRRGVYEQYF.

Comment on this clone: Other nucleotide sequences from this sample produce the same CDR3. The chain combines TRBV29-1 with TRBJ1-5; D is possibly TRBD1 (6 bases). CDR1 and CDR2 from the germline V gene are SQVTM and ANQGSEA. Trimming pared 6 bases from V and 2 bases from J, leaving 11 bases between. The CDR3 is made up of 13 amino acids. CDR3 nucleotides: TGCAGCGTCTCCGGGGGCGGCAATCAGCCCCAGCATTTT. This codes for CSVSGGGNQPQHF.

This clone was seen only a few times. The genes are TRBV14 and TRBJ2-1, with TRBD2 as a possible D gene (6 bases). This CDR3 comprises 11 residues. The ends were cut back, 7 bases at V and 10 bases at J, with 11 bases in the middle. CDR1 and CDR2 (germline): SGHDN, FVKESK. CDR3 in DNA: TGTGCCAGCAATTCGGCGGGGGAGCAGTTCTTC. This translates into CASNSAGEQFF.

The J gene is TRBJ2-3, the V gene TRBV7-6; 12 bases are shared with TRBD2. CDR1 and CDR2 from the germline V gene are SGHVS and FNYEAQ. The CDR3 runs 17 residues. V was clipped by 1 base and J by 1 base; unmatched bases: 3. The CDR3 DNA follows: TGTGCCAGCAGCTTAGGTGCTAGCGGGGGGGGCACAGATACGCAGTATTTT. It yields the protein CASSLGASGGGTDTQYF. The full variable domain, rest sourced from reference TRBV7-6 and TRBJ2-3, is GAGVSQSPRYKVTKRGQDVALRCDPISGHVSLYWYRQALGQGPEFLTYFNYEAQQDKSGLPNDRFSAERPEGSISTLTIQRTEQRDSAMYRCASSLGASGGGTDTQYFGPGTRLTVL.

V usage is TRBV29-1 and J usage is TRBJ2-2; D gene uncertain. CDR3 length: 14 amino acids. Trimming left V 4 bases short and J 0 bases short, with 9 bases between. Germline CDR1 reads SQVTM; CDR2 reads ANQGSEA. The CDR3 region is CSVVVRANTGELFF. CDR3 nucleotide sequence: TGCAGCGTTGTAGTTAGGGCGAACACCGGGGAGCTGTTTTTT.

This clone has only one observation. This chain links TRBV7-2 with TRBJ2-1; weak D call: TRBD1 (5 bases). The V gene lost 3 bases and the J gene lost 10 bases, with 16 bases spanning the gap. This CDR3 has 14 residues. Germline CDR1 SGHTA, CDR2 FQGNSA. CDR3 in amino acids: CASSFFPTTGEQFF. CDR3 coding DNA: TGTGCCAGCAGCTTTTTCCCCACAACAGGAGAGCAGTTCTTC.

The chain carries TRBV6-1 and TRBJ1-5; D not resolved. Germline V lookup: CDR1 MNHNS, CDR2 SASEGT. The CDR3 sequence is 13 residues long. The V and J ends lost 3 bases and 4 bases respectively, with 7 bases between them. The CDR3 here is CASSEARNQPQHF. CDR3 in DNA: TGTGCCAGCAGTGAGGCTAGGAATCAGCCCCAGCATTTT.

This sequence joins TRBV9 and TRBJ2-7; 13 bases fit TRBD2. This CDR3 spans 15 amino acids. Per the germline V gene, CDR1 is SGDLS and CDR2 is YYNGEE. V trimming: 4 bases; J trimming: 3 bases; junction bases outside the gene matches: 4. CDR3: CASSLGLAGDYEQYF. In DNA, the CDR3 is TGTGCCAGCAGCCTAGGACTAGCGGGAGACTACGAGCAGTACTTC.

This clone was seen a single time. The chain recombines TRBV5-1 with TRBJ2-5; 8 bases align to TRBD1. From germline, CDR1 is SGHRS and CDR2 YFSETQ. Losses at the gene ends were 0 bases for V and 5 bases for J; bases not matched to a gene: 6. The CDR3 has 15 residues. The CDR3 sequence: CASSLETGVWETQYF. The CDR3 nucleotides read TGCGCCAGCAGCTTGGAGACAGGGGTTTGGGAGACCCAGTACTTC.

The CDR3 DNA reads TGTGCCAGTAGTCCCGGGCCCGGGGAGCTGTTTTTT. It yields the protein CASSPGPGELFF. The V and J genes are TRBV19 and TRBJ2-2; the D is unclear. This CDR3 is built from 12 residues. The germline CDR1 and CDR2 sequences are LNHDA and SQIVND (reference sequence). The V and J ends lost 5 bases and 6 bases respectively, with 7 bases between them.

This CDR3 reads CASSLASGSHLGGYEQYF. Here the CDR3 DNA reads TGCGCCAGCAGCTTGGCCTCAGGATCGCACCTGGGTGGCTACGAGCAGTACTTC. J is TRBJ2-7 and V is TRBV5-1; D is ambiguous. CDR1 and CDR2 (germline): SGHRS, YFSETQ. CDR3 size: 18 residues. Trimming pared 0 bases from V and 3 bases from J, leaving 22 bases between. Supplemented by reference TRBV5-1 and TRBJ2-7, the full variable domain reads KAGVTQTPRYLIKTRGQQVTLSCSPISGHRSVSWYQQTPGQGLQFLFEYFSETQRNKGNFPGRFSGRQFSNSRSEMNVSTLELGDSALYLCASSLASGSHLGGYEQYFGPGTRLTVT.